This T cell receptor (beta chain) was profiled in a study of cytomegalovirus exposure and HLA in healthy donors. Study background: The 110 million or so unique TCR beta sequences, from 150 million to 200 million T cells, were found by an earlier analysis.

As concerns this clone: No antigen is known for it.

Study-level findings and limits: A link between a missense DCLRE1C variant and TCR beta V- and J-gene trimming emerged from a later analysis.

The primer mix had 60 Vbeta and 13 Jbeta primers. Method: immunoSEQ multiplex PCR; TCRdb's copy keeps in-frame clones and lacks some. This listing includes under 200,000 clones. The CDR3 loop spans 16 amino acids. CDR1 is SNHLY, CDR2 FYNNEI, per germline. Between the trimmed V and J ends, which lost 4 bases and 3 bases, there was a span of 19 bases. This rearrangement joins TRBV2 to TRBJ2-7; TRBD2 is a possible D gene (5 bases). Sequenced input: PBMCs. This TCR came from a woman aged 18-29 years in good health and CMV-seropositive. The CDR3 protein is CASSAFLVGGYYEQYF. CDR3 nucleotides: TGTGCCAGCAGTGCGTTTTTAGTGGGCGGGTACTACGAGCAGTACTTC.